Listed here is a single T cell receptor (beta chain). Its antigen target is currently unknown. Per-base quality was not reported, and no clone a single base away is much larger than it. The record originates from a study of cytomegalovirus exposure and HLA in healthy donors (dated by TCRdb to the late 2010s). Turning to the overall study: An earlier analysis of 550 to 700 of the donors reported about 250 Gb of sequence data and 120 million or so unique TCR beta sequences from about 179 million T cells. In the later analysis, no new phenotypic data were used to find candidate immune exposures; instead, reliance was placed on TCR beta sequences and their occurrence across donors. Several DR-DQ haplotypes were handled as single units for association and clustering because linkage in the cohort was strong. Among around 400 genotyped donors of the cohort, an average of roughly 230,000 unique TCR beta nucleotide sequences was sequenced per donor, of which about 20% were non-productive. The T cell repertoires of 550 to 850 subjects were profiled by immunosequencing and related to cytomegalovirus serostatus. A later analysis re-examined previously published TCR beta repertoires from just over 650 donors and added high-resolution HLA genotyping to investigate patterns of TCR occurrence. Typing coverage varied by locus: roughly 620-640 donors for A, B, C, DRB1 and DQB1; 500 to 550 for DQA1; more than 600 for DPA1; 450 to 480 for DPB1. The study aimed to test whether signatures of past pathogen exposure could be identified by cataloging public T cell receptors. All discovery cohort repertoires had been generated using a single sequencing platform. The genetic ancestry cluster associated with self-reported Caucasian donors included around four fifths of the roughly 400 genotyped donors. HLA typing included class I and class II loci at four-digit resolution. Along with the approximately 650-subject first cohort, a separate validation cohort of over a hundred different subjects was used. Donor age, sex, ethnicity and CMV serostatus were compiled alongside the repertoire data. In an earlier analysis of around 540 of the donors, high-throughput TCR beta sequencing was used to judge whether each TCR beta V gene segment behaved as functional or pseudogenic. An early release that covered 500 to 800 HLA-typed donors contained approximately 320 gigabases of sequencing data and about 93 million unique TCR sequences. In a later genetic analysis, genome-wide SNP genotypes for about 65% of the 666 donors were used, and that subset was treated as a discovery cohort. To predict cytomegalovirus infection status, the study brought together high-throughput TCR immunosequencing, statistical association of individual TCRs with disease status, and machine learning. Broad study findings and their caveats: In a later analysis, the rate of TCR association differed among HLA loci, with DRB1 alleles having the most associated TCRs and HLA-C alleles having the fewest. Across donors, most TCR sequences were observed very rarely, whereas some public TCRs were present in many individuals. Strong co-occurrence of HLA alleles, especially DR and DQ, made assigning TCR associations to individual alleles difficult. Three of the identified cytomegalovirus-associated TCR beta chains were confirmed in vitro to be specific for cytomegalovirus antigens. A later genetic analysis associated a missense DCLRE1C variant with V-gene and J-gene trimming of TCR beta chains, and an independent cohort replicated the association. The study listed 150 to 200 TCR beta chains as associated with cytomegalovirus. A later analysis associated about 17,000 TCR beta sequences with specific HLA alleles at a false discovery rate of 0.05. In an earlier analysis of about 600 of the donors, most TCR beta V segments appeared in productive rearrangements about 87% or about 30% of the time, broadly matching IMGT annotations. It was suggested by the authors that the approach could potentially be generalized to other disease states and immunological phenotypes. The presence/absence analyses assumed that sequencing depth was roughly uniform across donors, and that assumption may not be true. In a later analysis, HLA-associated TCR beta chains showed more clonal expansion and lower generation probabilities than non-associated chains that were equally common. Correlated functional status among segregating V segments might be attributable to linkage disequilibrium, but an unknown experimental factor could not be ruled out. The earlier analysis of fewer than 750 of the donors excluded roughly 16 rarely observed V segments, including chromosome 9 orphons, because counts were too low. A further reported finding was that TCR beta sequences accurately predicted the HLA-A and HLA-B alleles for most subjects in the first cohort. CMV serostatus was the only immune exposure information available for the cohort. Compared with the approximately 700-donor mean, donors in an Asian-associated ancestry cluster had fewer N-insertions in productive TCRs, according to a later genetic analysis. Only TCR beta chains were sequenced in this cohort, and the absence of alpha or paired-chain data limited detectable features. Most CMV-associated TCR beta chains appeared to be HLA-restricted in a later analysis, and the HLA associations seemed to be driven largely by CMV exposure. In both the original and validation cohorts, the classifier was reported to diagnose cytomegalovirus status with high specificity and sensitivity. Because some donors lacked HLA typing at each locus, the association tests relied only on the typed subset. A group of highly shared sequence variants was considered likely to be a technical artifact of the sequencing pipeline. Several of the top co-occurrence clusters appeared to be linked to parvovirus B19, influenza, CMV and Epstein-Barr virus, according to a later analysis. Some IMGT-functional V segments, including TRBV6-2 and TRBV6-3, could not be distinguished by the 87-base-pair reads and were therefore excluded.

Trimming takes 2 bases from V and 10 bases from J, and the germline ends sit 8 bases apart. CDR1 and CDR2 are read off the germline V gene (reference sequence) as SEHNR and FQNEAQ. The CDR3 runs 11 residues from the cysteine to the phenylalanine. The read is trimmed to its CDR3 DNA, 33 bases read in frame from base 1. Library generation was performed with the immunoSEQ multiplex PCR assay. For the multiplex PCR, a mixture combining 60 forward primers for TCR Vbeta segments and 13 reverse primers for TCR Jbeta segments was used. The CDR3 region of rearranged TCR beta genes was amplified from genomic DNA with a multiplex PCR assay. On the Illumina HiSeq System, the amplified TCR beta libraries were sequenced as 87-base-pair reads. Regarding the original processing steps: In a later analysis, roughly 80 million unique TCR beta chains were counted across the roughly 700 repertoires, and roughly 11 million of these chains were shared by at least two donors. To remove PCR and sequencing errors, raw reads were error-corrected and collapsed into unique sequences using a nearest-neighbor algorithm that merged closely related sequences. CDR3 sequences were aligned to IMGT reference sequences to assign V, D and J gene segments. For a sequence to be retained, at least a six-nucleotide match to both a V gene segment and a J gene segment was required. A rearrangement was called productive if the CDR3 had no stop codons and remained in frame with V and J, and every other rearrangement was called non-productive. Following IMGT convention, CDR3 was defined as the stretch from the second conserved V-encoded cysteine to the conserved J-encoded phenylalanine. Sequences without an unambiguous match to a single V gene segment were excluded from the earlier analysis of over 500 of the donors. An earlier analysis of 587 of the donors called V segments functional above 56.7% productive rearrangements and segregating when the between-donor standard deviation exceeded 5%. To diagnose cytomegalovirus status from the catalog of TCR beta chain sequences, a statistical classification framework was built. V and J gene assignment, in a later analysis, came from comparing TCR nucleotide sequences with IMGT/GENE-DB human TR gene sequences. In a later analysis, CDR3 sequences and most-parsimonious VDJ recombination scenarios were assigned using the TCRdist pipeline. A later analysis defined each TCR beta chain by its CDR3 amino acid sequence plus V-gene family, and excluded reads lacking a unique V-gene family. In a later analysis, around 650 highly shared, low-generation-probability nucleotide sequences were removed to address suspected cross-contamination and a sequencing artifact. For each public chain, a later analysis derived a clonal expansion index from normalized ranks of inferred template counts within each repertoire. In a later analysis, generation probabilities were computed with a VDJ recombination model fitted to out-of-frame rearrangements, and the resulting probabilities were checked against IGoR. Hypergeometric tests were used in a later analysis to score TCR-TCR, TCR-HLA and TCR-CMV co-occurrence, with a repertoire-size bias correction applied to the TCR pairs. False discovery rates were estimated in a later analysis by permuting HLA or CMV assignments 20 times. In a later analysis, co-occurring TCRs were grouped with DBSCAN, and TCRdist sequence similarity was added when clustering was performed within HLA-allele-positive subsets. Repertoires with fewer than 30,000 or more than 120,000 public chains were left out of co-occurrence clustering, as were five repertoires with anomalous nucleotide sharing. Entries here come from immuneACCESS through TCRdb and include only in-frame sequences with V and J called. Some clones fail to appear in such tables; in the studies checked, an unresolved V gene covers under half of the shortfall, and the cause of the remainder is unknown. V, J and clone size were drawn from that table, and D and trimming were deduced from the DNA. The sample table contains 200,000 or so clones; only one count was recorded for roughly 80% of them. The ten largest clones represent approximately 2% of the sample.

The cohort consisted of more than 650 healthy bone marrow donors. Cohort members were all nominally healthy when sampled, although unrecorded immune exposures were likely present. The donor was CMV seropositive and was included in the group of 250 to 350 seropositive cohort members. A peripheral blood sample was collected from each donor, and TCR beta sequencing was performed on peripheral blood mononuclear cells. The Qiagen DNeasy Blood Extraction Kit was used to extract genomic DNA from the blood cell samples. The sequenced sample was PBMCs. The sequence came from a woman in her 30s in good health and CMV-seropositive. The rearrangement combines TRBV7-9 with TRBJ1-2, with an unclear D gene assignment. CDR3 sequence: CASSLTGFYTF. The DNA reads TGTGCCAGCAGCTTAACGGGTTTCTACACCTTC.